This TCR beta chain comes out of a study of blood T cell repertoires in COVID-19. Study-wide background: Nucleic acid was either cDNA or gDNA, and it came from T cells, B-cell-depleted T cells, or PBMCs.

As originally analysed: From reference gene primer amplification, estimates of nucleated cell counts were derived. Sequencing used immunoSEQ multiplex PCR; TCRdb keeps in-frame clones, though not all of them. V and J calls and clone size are as listed in that table; D and trimming were resolved from the DNA. The sample has 200,000 to 250,000 clones, about 86% seen once. This TCR was recovered from a man younger than 30 with active or convalescent COVID-19. Sequenced material: peripheral blood.

The CDR3 coding sequence is TGTGCCAGCAGTTTCCGACAGGGCTCTGGAAACACCATATATTTT. It specifies CASSFRQGSGNTIYF. V is TRBV28 and J is TRBJ1-3; 7 bases are a match to TRBD1. Germline assignment: CDR1 MDHEN and CDR2 SYDVKM. This CDR3 is built from 15 residues. V lost 3 bases, J lost 0 bases, and 2 bases stayed unmatched.